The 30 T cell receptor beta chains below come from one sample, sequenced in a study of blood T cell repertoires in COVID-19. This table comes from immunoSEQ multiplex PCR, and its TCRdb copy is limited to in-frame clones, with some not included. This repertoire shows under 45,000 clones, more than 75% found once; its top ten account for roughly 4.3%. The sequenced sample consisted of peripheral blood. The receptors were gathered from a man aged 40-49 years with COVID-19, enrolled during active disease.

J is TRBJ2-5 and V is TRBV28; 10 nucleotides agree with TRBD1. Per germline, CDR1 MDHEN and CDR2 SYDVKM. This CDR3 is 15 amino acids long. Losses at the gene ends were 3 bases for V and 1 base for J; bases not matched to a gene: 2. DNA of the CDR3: TGTGCCAGCAGTTTGACAGGGGGCCCCCAAGAGACCCAGTACTTC. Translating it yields CASSLTGGPQETQYF. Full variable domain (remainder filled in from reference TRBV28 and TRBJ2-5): DVKVTQSSRYLVKRTGEKVFLECVQDMDHENMFWYRQDPGLGLRLIYFSYDVKMKEKGDIPEGYSVSREKKERFSLILESASTNQTSMYLCASSLTGGPQETQYFGPGTRLLVL.

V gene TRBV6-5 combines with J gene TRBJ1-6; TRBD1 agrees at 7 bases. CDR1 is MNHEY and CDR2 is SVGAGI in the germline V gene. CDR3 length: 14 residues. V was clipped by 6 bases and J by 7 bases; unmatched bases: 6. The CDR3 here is CASRLDRFNSPLHF. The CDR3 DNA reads TGTGCCAGCAGATTGGACAGGTTCAATTCACCCCTCCACTTT.

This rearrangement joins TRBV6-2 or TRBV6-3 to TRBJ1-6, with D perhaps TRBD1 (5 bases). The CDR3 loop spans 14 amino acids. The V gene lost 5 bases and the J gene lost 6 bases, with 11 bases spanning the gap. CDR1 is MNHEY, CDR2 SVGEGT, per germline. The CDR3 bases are TGTGCCAGCAGTGACACAGGTTTTAATTCACCCCTCCACTTT. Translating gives CASSDTGFNSPLHF.

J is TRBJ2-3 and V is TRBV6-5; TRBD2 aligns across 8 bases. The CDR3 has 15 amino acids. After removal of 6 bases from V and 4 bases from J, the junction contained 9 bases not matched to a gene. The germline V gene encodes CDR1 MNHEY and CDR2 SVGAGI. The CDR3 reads CASSSGGHSADTQYF. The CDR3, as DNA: TGTGCCAGCAGCTCGGGGGGGCATAGCGCAGATACGCAGTATTTT.

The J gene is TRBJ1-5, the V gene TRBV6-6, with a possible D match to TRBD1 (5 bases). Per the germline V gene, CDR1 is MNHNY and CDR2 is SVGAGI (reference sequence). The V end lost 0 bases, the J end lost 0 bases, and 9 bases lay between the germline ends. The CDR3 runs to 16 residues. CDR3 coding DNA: TGTGCCAGCAGTTACTCGGGCAGGGCTAGCAATCAGCCCCAGCATTTT. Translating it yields CASSYSGRASNQPQHF.

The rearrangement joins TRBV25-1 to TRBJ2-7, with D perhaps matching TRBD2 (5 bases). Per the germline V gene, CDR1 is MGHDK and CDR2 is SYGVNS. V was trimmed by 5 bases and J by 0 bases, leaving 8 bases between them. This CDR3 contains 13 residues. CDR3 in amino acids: CASSRGFSYEQYF. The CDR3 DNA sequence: TGTGCCAGCAGTCGAGGGTTCTCCTACGAGCAGTACTTC.

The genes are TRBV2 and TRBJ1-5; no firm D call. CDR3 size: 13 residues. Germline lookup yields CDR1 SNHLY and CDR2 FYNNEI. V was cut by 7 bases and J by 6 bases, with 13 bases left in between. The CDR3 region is CASTAGTGQPQHF. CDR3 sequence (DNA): TGTGCCAGCACAGCAGGCACCGGTCAGCCCCAGCATTTT.

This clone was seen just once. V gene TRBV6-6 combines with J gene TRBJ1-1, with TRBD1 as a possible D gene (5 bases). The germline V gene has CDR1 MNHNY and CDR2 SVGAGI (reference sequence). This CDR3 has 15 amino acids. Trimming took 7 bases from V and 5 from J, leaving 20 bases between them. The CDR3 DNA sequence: TGTGCCAGCACCGAGGGGAGGATGGTGGTAACTGAAGCTTTCTTT. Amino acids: CASTEGRMVVTEAFF.

In DNA, the CDR3 is TGTGCCAGCAGCAACCAACTCCGGGGAAACTATGGCTACACCTTC. It codes for CASSNQLRGNYGYTF. V is TRBV28 and J is TRBJ1-2, with D unresolved. Trimming left V 6 bases short and J 2 bases short, with 16 bases between. Germline CDR1 is MDHEN and CDR2 is SYDVKM. The CDR3 covers 15 residues.

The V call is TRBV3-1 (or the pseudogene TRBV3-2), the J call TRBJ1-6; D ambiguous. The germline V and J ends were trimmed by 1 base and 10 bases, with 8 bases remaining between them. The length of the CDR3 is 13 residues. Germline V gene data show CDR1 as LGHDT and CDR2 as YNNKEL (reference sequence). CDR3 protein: CASSQGQESPLHF. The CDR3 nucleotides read TGTGCCAGCAGCCAAGGCCAGGAATCACCCCTCCACTTT.

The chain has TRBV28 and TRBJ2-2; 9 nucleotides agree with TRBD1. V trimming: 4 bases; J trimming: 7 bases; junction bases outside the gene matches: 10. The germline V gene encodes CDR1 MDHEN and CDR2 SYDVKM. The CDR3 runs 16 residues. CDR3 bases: TGTGCCAGCAGTTCCAACCGGGACAGGGTTCACGGGGAGCTGTTTTTT. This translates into CASSSNRDRVHGELFF.

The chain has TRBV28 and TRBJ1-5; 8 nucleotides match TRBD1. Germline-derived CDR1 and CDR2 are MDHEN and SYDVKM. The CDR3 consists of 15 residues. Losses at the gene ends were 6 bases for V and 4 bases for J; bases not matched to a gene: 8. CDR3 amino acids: CASSRQGKGNQPQHF. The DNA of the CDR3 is TGTGCCAGCAGCAGACAGGGGAAGGGAAATCAGCCCCAGCATTTT. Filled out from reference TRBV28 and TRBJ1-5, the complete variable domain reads DVKVTQSSRYLVKRTGEKVFLECVQDMDHENMFWYRQDPGLGLRLIYFSYDVKMKEKGDIPEGYSVSREKKERFSLILESASTNQTSMYLCASSRQGKGNQPQHFGDGTRLSIL.

CDR3 sequence (DNA): TGTGCCAGCAGCCGAGTCCCGAACACTGAAGCTTTCTTT. Encoded protein: CASSRVPNTEAFF. V gene TRBV14 combines with J gene TRBJ1-1; D unclear. V lost 4 bases, J lost 1 base, and 7 bases lay in between. The CDR3 has 13 amino acids. CDR1 and CDR2 (germline): SGHDN, FVKESK. The full variable domain, with the rest looked up from reference TRBV14 and TRBJ1-1, is EAGVTQFPSHSVIEKGQTVTLRCDPISGHDNLYWYRRVMGKEIKFLLHFVKESKQDESGMPNNRFLAERTGGTYSTLKVQPAELEDSGVYFCASSRVPNTEAFFGQGTRLTVV.

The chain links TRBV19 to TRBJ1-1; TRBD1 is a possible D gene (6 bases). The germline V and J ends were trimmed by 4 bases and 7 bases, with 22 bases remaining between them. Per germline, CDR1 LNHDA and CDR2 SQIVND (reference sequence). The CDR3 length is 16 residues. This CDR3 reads CASSRGGLGLGREAFF. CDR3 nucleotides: TGTGCCAGTAGTAGGGGGGGCCTGGGTCTAGGCCGTGAAGCTTTCTTT.

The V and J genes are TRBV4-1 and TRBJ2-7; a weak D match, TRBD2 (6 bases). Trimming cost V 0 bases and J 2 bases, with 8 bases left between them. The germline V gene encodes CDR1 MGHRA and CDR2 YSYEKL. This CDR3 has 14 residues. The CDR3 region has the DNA TGCGCCAGCAGCCAAGATCCGGGGGCCTACGAGCAGTACTTC. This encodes CASSQDPGAYEQYF.

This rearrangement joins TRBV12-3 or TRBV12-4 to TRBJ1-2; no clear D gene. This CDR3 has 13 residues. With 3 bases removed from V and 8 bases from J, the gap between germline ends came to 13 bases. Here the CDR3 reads CASSLSKGVGYTF. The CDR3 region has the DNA TGTGCCAGCAGTTTGAGTAAGGGAGTCGGCTACACCTTC.

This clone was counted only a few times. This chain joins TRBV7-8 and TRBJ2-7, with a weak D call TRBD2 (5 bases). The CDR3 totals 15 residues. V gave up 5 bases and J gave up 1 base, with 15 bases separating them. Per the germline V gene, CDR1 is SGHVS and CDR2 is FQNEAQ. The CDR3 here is CASSPNSEVSYEQYF. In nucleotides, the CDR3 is TGTGCCAGCAGCCCTAATTCGGAGGTTTCCTACGAGCAGTACTTC.

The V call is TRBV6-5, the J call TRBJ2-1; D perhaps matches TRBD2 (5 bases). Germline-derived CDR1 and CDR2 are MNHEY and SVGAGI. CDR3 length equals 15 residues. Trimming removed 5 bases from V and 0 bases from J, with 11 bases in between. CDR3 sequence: CASSLDWSSYNEQFF. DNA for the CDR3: TGTGCCAGCAGTCTGGACTGGAGCTCCTACAATGAGCAGTTCTTC.

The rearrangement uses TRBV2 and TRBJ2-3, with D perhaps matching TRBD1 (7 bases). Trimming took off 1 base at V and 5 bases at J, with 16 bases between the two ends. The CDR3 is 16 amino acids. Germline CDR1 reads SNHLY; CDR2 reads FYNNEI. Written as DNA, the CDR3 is TGTGCCAGCAGTGAAGAGGGGACAGACGGGGGAGATACGCAGTATTTT. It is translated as CASSEEGTDGGDTQYF.

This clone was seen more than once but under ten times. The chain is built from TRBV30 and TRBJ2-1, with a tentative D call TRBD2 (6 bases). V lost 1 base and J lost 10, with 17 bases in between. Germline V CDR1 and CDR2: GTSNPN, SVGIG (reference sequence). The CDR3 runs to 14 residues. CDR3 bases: TGTGCCTGGAGTGAGAGGCTAGCGAAACGGGAGCAGTTCTTC. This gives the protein CAWSERLAKREQFF. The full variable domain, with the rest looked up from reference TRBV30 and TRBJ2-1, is SQTIHQWPATLVQPVGSPLSLECTVEGTSNPNLYWYRQAAGRGLQLLFYSVGIGQISSEVPQNLSASRPQDRQFILSSKKLLLSDSGFYLCAWSERLAKREQFFGPGTRLTVL.

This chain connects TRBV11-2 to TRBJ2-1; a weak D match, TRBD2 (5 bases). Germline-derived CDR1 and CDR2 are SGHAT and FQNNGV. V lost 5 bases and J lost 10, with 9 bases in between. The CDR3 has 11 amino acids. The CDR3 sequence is CASSTRLEQFF. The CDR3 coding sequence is TGTGCCAGCAGCACCCGACTAGAGCAGTTCTTC. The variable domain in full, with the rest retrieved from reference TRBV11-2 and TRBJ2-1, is EAGVAQSPRYKIIEKRQSVAFWCNPISGHATLYWYQQILGQGPKLLIQFQNNGVVDDSQLPKDRFSAERLKGVDSTLKIQPAKLEDSAVYLCASSTRLEQFFGPGTRLTVL.

The CDR3 sequence: CASRPGTGYEQYF. CDR3 nucleotide sequence: TGTGCCAGCAGGCCCGGGACAGGATACGAGCAGTACTTC. The genes are TRBV27 and TRBJ2-7, with 8 bases that match TRBD1. CDR1 is MNHEY and CDR2 is SMNVEV in the germline V gene (reference sequence). V lost 6 bases and J lost 4; bases outside the gene matches: 5. The CDR3 extends over 13 amino acids.

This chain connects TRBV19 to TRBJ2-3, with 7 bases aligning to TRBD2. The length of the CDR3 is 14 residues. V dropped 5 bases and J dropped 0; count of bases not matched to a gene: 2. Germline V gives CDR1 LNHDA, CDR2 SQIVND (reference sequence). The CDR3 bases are TGTGCCAGTAGTTTGGGGGGGAGCACAGATACGCAGTATTTT. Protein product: CASSLGGSTDTQYF.

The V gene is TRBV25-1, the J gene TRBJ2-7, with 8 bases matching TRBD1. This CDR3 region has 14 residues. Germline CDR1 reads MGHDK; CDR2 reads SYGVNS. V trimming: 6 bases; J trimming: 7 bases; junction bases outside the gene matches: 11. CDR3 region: CASSRSTGDREQYF. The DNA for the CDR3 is TGTGCCAGCAGCCGATCGACAGGGGATCGGGAGCAGTACTTC.

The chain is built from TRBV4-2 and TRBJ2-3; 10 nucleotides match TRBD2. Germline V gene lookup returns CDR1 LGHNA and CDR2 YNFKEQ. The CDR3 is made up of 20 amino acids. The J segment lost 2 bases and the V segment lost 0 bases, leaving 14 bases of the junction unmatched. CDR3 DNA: TGTGCCAGCAGCCAAGAGATTAATACCGGACTAGCGGATGACACAGATACGCAGTATTTT. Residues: CASSQEINTGLADDTDTQYF.

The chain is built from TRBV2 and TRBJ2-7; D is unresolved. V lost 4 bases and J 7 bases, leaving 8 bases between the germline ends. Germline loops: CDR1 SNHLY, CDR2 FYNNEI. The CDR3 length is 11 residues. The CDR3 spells CASSALQEQYF. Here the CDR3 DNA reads TGTGCCAGCAGTGCACTACAAGAGCAGTACTTC.

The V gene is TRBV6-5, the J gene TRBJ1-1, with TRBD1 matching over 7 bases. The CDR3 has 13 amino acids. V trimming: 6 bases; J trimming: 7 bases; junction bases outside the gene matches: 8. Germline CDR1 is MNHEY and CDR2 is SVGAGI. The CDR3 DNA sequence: TGTGCCAGCAGAGAGGACAGGCGTGGTGAAGCTTTCTTT. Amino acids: CASREDRRGEAFF.

The CDR3 region is CATSRDPQGAINQPQHF. The CDR3 nucleotides are TGTGCCACCAGCAGAGACCCACAGGGGGCAATCAATCAGCCCCAGCATTTT. This chain connects TRBV15 to TRBJ1-5, with 9 bases that match TRBD1. This CDR3 is built from 17 residues. The J segment lost 3 bases and the V segment lost 0 bases, leaving 6 bases of the junction unmatched. Germline-derived CDR1 and CDR2 are LNHNV and YYDKDF (reference sequence).

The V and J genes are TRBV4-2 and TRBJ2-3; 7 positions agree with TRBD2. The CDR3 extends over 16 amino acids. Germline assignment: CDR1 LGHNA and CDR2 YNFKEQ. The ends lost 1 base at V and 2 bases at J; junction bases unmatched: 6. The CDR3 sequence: CASSQGRGRATDTQYF. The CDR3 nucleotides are TGTGCCAGCAGCCAAGGCCGAGGGAGGGCCACAGATACGCAGTATTTT.

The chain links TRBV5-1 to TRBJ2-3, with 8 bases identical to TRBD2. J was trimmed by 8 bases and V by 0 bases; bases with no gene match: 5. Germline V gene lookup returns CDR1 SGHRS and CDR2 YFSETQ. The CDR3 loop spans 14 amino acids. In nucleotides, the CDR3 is TGCGCCAGCAGCTTGGAAAAGGCGGGGGGTACGCAGTATTTT. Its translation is CASSLEKAGGTQYF. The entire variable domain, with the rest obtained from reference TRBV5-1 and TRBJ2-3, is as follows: KAGVTQTPRYLIKTRGQQVTLSCSPISGHRSVSWYQQTPGQGLQFLFEYFSETQRNKGNFPGRFSGRQFSNSRSEMNVSTLELGDSALYLCASSLEKAGGTQYFGPGTRLTVL.